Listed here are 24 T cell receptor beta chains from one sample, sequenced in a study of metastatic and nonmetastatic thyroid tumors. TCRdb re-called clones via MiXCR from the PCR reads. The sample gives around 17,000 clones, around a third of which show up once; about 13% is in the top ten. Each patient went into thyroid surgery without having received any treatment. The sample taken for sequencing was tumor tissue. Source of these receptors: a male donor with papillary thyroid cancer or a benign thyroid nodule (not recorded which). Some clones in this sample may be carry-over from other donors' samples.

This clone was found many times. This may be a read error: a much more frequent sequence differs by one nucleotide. Here the CDR3 DNA reads TGTGCCAGCAGTGAAGAGCGGGGAAGCGCAGATACGCAGTATTTT. Its protein is CASSEERGSADTQYF. The chain couples TRBV6-4 to TRBJ2-3, with TRBD2 identical over 7 bases. The V gene's germline CDR1 is MRHNA and CDR2 SNTAGT. Trimming cost V 3 bases and J 4 bases; bases outside gene matches: 7. This CDR3 region has 15 residues.

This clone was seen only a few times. The DNA of the CDR3 is TGTGCCAGCAGAGACCCGGACGCGTACGAGCAGTACTTC. Protein sequence: CASRDPDAYEQYF. This sequence joins TRBV27 and TRBJ2-7, with no clear D. V lost 6 bases to trimming and J lost 4 bases, with 13 bases between them. The germline V gene encodes CDR1 MNHEY and CDR2 SMNVEV (reference sequence). The length of the CDR3 is 13 residues.

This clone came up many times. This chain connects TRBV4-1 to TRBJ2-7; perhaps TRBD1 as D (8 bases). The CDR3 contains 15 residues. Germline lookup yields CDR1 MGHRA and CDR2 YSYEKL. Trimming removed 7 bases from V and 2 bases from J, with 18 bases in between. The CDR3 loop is CASTSQGGVTYEQYF. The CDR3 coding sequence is TGCGCCAGCACCTCACAGGGGGGGGTTACCTACGAGCAGTACTTC.

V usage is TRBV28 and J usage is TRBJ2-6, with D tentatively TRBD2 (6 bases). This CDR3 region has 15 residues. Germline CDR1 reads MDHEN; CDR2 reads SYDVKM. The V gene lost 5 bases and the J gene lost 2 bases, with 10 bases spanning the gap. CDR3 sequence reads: CASSPPGAGANVLTF. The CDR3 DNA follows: TGTGCCAGCAGTCCGCCGGGGGCTGGGGCCAACGTCCTGACTTTC.

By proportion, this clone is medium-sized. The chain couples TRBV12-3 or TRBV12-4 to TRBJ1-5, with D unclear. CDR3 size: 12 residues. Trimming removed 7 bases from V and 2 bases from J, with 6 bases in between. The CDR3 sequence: CASKYGNQPQHF. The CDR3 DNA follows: TGTGCCAGCAAGTATGGCAATCAGCCCCAGCATTTT.

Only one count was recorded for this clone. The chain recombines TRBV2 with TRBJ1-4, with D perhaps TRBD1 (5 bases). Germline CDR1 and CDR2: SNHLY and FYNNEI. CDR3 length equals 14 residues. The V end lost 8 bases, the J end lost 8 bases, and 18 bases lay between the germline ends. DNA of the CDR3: TGTGCCAGCGGGTCCGGGACTGGTGACGAAAAACTGTTTTTT. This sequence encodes CASGSGTGDEKLFF.

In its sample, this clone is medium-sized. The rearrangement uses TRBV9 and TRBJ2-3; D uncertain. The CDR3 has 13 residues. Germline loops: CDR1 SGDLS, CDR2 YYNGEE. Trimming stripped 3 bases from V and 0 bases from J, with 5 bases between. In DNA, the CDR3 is TGTGCCAGCAGCGCGACTAGCACAGATACGCAGTATTTT. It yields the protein CASSATSTDTQYF.

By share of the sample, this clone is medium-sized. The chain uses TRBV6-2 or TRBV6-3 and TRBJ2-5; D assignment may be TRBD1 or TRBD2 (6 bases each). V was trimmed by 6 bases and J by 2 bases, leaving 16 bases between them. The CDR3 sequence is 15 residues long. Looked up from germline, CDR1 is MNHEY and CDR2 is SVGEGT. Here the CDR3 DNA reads TGTGCCAGCAGACCTTCGGGGGCGGGTCAAGAGACCCAGTACTTC. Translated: CASRPSGAGQETQYF.

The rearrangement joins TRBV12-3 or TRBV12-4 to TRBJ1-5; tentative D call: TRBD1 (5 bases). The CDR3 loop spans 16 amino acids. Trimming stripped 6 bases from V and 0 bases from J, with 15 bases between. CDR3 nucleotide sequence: TGTGCCAGCAGCCTAAACTGGGGGTATAGCAATCAGCCCCAGCATTTT. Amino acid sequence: CASSLNWGYSNQPQHF.

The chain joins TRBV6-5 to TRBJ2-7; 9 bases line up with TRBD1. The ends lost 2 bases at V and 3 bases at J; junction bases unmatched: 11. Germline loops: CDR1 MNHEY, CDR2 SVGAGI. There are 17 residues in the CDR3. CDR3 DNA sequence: TGTGCCAGCAGTTACGAGAAAAATCCGGGACAGGGCTACGAGCAGTACTTC. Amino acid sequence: CASSYEKNPGQGYEQYF.

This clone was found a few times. The DNA for the CDR3 is TGTGCCAGCAGTAACCCGGGCGAGCAGTACTTC. This codes for CASSNPGEQYF. The V call is TRBV28, the J call TRBJ2-7; D remains ambiguous. The ends were cut back, 5 bases at V and 6 bases at J, with 8 bases in the middle. Germline V gene lookup returns CDR1 MDHEN and CDR2 SYDVKM. There are 11 residues in the CDR3.

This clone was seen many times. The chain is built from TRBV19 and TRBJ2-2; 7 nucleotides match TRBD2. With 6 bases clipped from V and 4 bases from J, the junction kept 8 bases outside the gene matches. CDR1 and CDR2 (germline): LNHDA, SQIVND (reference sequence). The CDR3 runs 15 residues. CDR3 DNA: TGTGCCAGTAGCCATAGCGGGCTCAGCACCGGGGAGCTGTTTTTT. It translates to CASSHSGLSTGELFF.

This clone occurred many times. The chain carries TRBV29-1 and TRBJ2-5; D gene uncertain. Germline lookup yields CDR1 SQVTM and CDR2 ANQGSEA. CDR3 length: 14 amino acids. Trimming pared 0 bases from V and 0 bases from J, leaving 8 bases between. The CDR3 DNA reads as TGCAGCGTTGAAGATCGGAGTTACCAAGAGACCCAGTACTTC. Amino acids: CSVEDRSYQETQYF.

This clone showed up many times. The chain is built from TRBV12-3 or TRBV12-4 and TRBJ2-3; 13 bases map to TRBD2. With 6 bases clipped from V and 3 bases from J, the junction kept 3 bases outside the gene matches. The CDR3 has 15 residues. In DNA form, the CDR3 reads TGTGCCAGCAGGTTACTAGCGGGAGGGACAGATACGCAGTATTTT. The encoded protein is CASRLLAGGTDTQYF.

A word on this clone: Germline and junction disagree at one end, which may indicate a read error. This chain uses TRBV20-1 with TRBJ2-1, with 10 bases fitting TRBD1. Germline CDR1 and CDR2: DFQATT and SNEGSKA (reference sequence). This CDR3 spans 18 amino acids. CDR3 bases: TGCAGTGCTAGAGCTCGGGACAGGGGCTATCCGTCCTACACTGAGCAGTTCTTC. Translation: CSARARDRGYPSYTEQFF.

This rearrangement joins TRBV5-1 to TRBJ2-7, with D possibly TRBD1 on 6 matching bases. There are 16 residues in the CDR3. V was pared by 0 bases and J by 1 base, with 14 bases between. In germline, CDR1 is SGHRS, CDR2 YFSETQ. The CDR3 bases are TGCGCCAGCAGCTTGGGTTCAGGGGACGGTTCCTACGAGCAGTACTTC. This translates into CASSLGSGDGSYEQYF.

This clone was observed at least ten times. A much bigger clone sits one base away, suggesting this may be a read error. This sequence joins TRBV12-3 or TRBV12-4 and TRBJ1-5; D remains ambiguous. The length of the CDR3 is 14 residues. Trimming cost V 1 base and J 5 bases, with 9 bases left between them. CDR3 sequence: CASSLGRADQPQHF. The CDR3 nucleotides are TGTGCCAGCAGTTTAGGTAGGGCGGATCAGCCCCAGCATTTT.

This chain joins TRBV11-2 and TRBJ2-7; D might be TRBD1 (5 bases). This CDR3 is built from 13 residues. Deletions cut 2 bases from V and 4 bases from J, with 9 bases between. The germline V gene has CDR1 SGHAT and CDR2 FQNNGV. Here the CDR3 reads CASSLQGGYEQYF. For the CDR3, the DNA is TGTGCCAGCAGCTTACAGGGTGGTTACGAGCAGTACTTC. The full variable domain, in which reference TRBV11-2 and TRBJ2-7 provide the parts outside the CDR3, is EAGVAQSPRYKIIEKRQSVAFWCNPISGHATLYWYQQILGQGPKLLIQFQNNGVVDDSQLPKDRFSAERLKGVDSTLKIQPAKLEDSAVYLCASSLQGGYEQYFGPGTRLTVT.

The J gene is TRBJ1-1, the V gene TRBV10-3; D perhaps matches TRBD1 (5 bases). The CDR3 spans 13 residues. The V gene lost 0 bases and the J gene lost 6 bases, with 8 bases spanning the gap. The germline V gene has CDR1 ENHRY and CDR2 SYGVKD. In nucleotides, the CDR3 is TGTGCCATCAGTGAGTCGGACACTTCTGAAGCTTTCTTT. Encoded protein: CAISESDTSEAFF.

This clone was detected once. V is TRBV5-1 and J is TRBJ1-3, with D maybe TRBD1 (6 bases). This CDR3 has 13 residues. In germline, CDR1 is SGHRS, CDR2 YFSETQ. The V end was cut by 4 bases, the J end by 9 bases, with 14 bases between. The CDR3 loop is CASSPQGGGTIYF. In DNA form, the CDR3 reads TGCGCCAGCAGCCCACAGGGCGGAGGCACCATATATTTT.

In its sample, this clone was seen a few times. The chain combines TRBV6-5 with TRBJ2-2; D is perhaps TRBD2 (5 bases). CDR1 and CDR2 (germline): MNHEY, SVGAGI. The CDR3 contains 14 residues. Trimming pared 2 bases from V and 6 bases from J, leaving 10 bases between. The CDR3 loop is CASSYNRGSGELFF. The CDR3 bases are TGTGCCAGCAGTTACAATCGAGGGTCCGGGGAGCTGTTTTTT.

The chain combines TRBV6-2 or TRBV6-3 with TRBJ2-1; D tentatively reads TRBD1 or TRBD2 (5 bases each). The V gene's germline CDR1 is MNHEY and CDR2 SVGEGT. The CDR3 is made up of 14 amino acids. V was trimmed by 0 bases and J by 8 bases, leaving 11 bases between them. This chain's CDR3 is CASSYSGESDEQFF. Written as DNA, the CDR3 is TGTGCCAGCAGTTACTCGGGGGAAAGCGATGAGCAGTTCTTC.

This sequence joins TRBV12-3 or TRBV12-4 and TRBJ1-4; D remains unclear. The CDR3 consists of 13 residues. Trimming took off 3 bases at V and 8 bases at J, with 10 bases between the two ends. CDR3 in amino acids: CASSFLLREKLFF. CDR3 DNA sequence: TGTGCCAGCAGTTTCTTGTTAAGGGAAAAACTGTTTTTT.

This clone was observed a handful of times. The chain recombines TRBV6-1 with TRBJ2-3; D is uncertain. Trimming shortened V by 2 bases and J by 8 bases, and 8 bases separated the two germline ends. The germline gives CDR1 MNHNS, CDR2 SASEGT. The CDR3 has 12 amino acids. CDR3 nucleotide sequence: TGTGCCAGCAGTGAAAGTTTAGTTACGCAGTATTTT. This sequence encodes CASSESLVTQYF.